The 2 T cell receptor beta chains in this list originate from one sample, sequenced in a study of cytomegalovirus exposure and HLA in healthy donors (dated by TCRdb to the late 2010s). The library was obtained by the immunoSEQ multiplex PCR assay. For the multiplex PCR, a mixture combining 60 forward primers for TCR Vbeta segments and 13 reverse primers for TCR Jbeta segments was used. As stored in TCRdb, this immuneACCESS dataset retains in-frame rearrangements with V and J assigned. A fraction of the clones does not appear; measured against another copy, unresolved V genes explain less than half of the discrepancy, and the remainder lacks a known reason. The sample's table covers approximately 45,000 clones. The ten largest clonotypes hold around 2.2% of the sample. The sequenced material came from PBMCs. Receptor source: a middle-aged woman in good health and CMV-seronegative.

The chain is built from TRBV6-1 and TRBJ2-3, with D possibly matching TRBD2 (5 bases). This CDR3 comprises 15 residues. With 2 bases removed from V and 0 bases from J, the gap between germline ends came to 9 bases. Germline V gene data show CDR1 as MNHNS and CDR2 as SASEGT. The CDR3 reads CASSEPPGSTDTQYF. CDR3 in DNA: TGTGCCAGCAGTGAACCCCCGGGGAGCACAGATACGCAGTATTTT.

The chain has TRBV14 and TRBJ1-2, with 8 positions matching TRBD1. The CDR3 is 15 residues long. Losses at the gene ends were 3 bases for V and 6 bases for J; bases not matched to a gene: 9. The germline V gene encodes CDR1 SGHDN and CDR2 FVKESK. CDR3 residues: CASSHPGTGLNGYTF. CDR3 DNA sequence: TGTGCCAGCAGCCACCCCGGGACAGGATTAAATGGCTACACCTTC. Complete variable domain (other parts from reference TRBV14 and TRBJ1-2): EAGVTQFPSHSVIEKGQTVTLRCDPISGHDNLYWYRRVMGKEIKFLLHFVKESKQDESGMPNNRFLAERTGGTYSTLKVQPAELEDSGVYFCASSHPGTGLNGYTFGSGTRLTVV.